The 31 T cell receptor beta chains listed next were all sequenced from one sample in a study of shared clonotypes between healthy human individuals. TCRdb's table, derived via immunoSEQ multiplex PCR, lists solely in-frame clones and lacks some. The repertoire holds around 2.5 million clones, 80% to 95% seen once, with approximately 0.36% in the top ten. Source material: naive CD4+ T cells from PBMCs. Subset: CD45RA+ positively selected. The receptors here all came from a man aged 18 to 35 in good health. Some clones in this sample may be carry-over from other donors' samples.

This chain joins TRBV5-1 and TRBJ1-6; the D is unclear. The V gene's germline CDR1 is SGHRS and CDR2 YFSETQ. V was clipped by 0 bases and J by 8 bases, with 9 bases between them. The CDR3 loop spans 14 amino acids. The CDR3 loop reads CASSLGIRDSPLHF. As DNA, the CDR3 is TGCGCCAGCAGCTTGGGGATTCGGGATTCACCCCTCCACTTT.

This chain links TRBV7-6 with TRBJ2-1; weak D call: TRBD2 (5 bases). Germline V gene sequence: CDR1 SGHVS, CDR2 FNYEAQ. Trimming cost V 0 bases and J 11 bases, with 11 bases left between them. This CDR3 has 13 amino acids. CDR3 region: CASSLAPGNQQFF. The DNA of the CDR3 is TGTGCCAGCAGCTTAGCTCCCGGGAATCAGCAGTTCTTC. The whole variable domain, filled in from reference TRBV7-6 and TRBJ2-1, reads GAGVSQSPRYKVTKRGQDVALRCDPISGHVSLYWYRQALGQGPEFLTYFNYEAQQDKSGLPNDRFSAERPEGSISTLTIQRTEQRDSAMYRCASSLAPGNQQFFGPGTRLTVL.

This clone occurred once. V usage is TRBV10-3 and J usage is TRBJ2-5; D gene ambiguous. V was trimmed by 10 bases and J by 2 bases, leaving 11 bases between them. This CDR3 has 12 residues. The germline V gene encodes CDR1 ENHRY and CDR2 SYGVKD. The CDR3 sequence is CATDPGQETQYF. The CDR3 DNA reads TGTGCCACGGACCCCGGACAAGAGACCCAGTACTTC.

The CDR3 DNA is TGTGCCACCAGCAGCGGGAGGCCTAGCACAGATACGCAGTATTTT. It translates to CATSSGRPSTDTQYF. The rearrangement links TRBV15 to TRBJ2-3; the match to TRBD2 covers 7 bases. V lost 3 bases, J lost 0 bases, and 3 bases stayed unmatched. Germline-derived CDR1 and CDR2 are LNHNV and YYDKDF (reference sequence). CDR3 length: 15 amino acids.

This clone was seen once. This chain links TRBV7-6 with TRBJ1-1; D gene ambiguous. CDR3 length: 15 residues. V lost 1 base to trimming and J lost 1 base, with 10 bases between them. CDR1 is SGHVS, CDR2 FNYEAQ, per germline. This chain's CDR3 is CASSLGSTPNTEAFF. As DNA, the CDR3 is TGTGCCAGCAGCTTAGGGTCCACACCGAACACTGAAGCTTTCTTT.

V gene TRBV7-2 combines with J gene TRBJ2-3; TRBD1 is a possible D gene (6 bases). V gave up 5 bases and J gave up 0 bases, with 15 bases separating them. The CDR3 covers 16 residues. Germline assignment: CDR1 SGHTA and CDR2 FQGNSA. The CDR3 nucleotides are TGTGCCAGCAGCCTCCTGGGGGCCACTAGCACAGATACGCAGTATTTT. The encoded protein is CASSLLGATSTDTQYF. Filled out from reference TRBV7-2 and TRBJ2-3, the complete variable domain reads GAGVSQSPSNKVTEKGKDVELRCDPISGHTALYWYRQSLGQGLEFLIYFQGNSAPDKSGLPSDRFSAERTGGSVSTLTIQRTQQEDSAVYLCASSLLGATSTDTQYFGPGTRLTVL.

Concerning this clone itself: The same CDR3 is also encoded by other DNA sequences in this sample. The chain couples TRBV5-1 to TRBJ1-1; D is perhaps TRBD1 (5 bases). Germline CDR1 and CDR2: SGHRS and YFSETQ. This CDR3 contains 13 residues. Trimming took off 4 bases at V and 2 bases at J, with 9 bases between the two ends. CDR3 amino acids: CASSPGLNTEAFF. Here the CDR3 DNA reads TGCGCCAGCAGCCCGGGACTCAACACTGAAGCTTTCTTT.

V is TRBV5-1 and J is TRBJ2-3; 7 bases agree with TRBD2. CDR3 size: 16 residues. V dropped 2 bases and J dropped 0; count of bases not matched to a gene: 6. CDR1 and CDR2 (germline): SGHRS, YFSETQ. Here the CDR3 reads CASSFVAGLSTDTQYF. The CDR3 region has the DNA TGCGCCAGCAGCTTCGTAGCGGGCCTTAGCACAGATACGCAGTATTTT.

The chain recombines TRBV11-3 with TRBJ2-3, with 8 bases lining up with TRBD2. Germline CDR1 SGHNT, CDR2 YENEEA. The CDR3 loop spans 16 amino acids. Germline trimming cut 1 base from V and 5 bases from J; bases unmatched to any gene: 8. The CDR3: CASSLGSGRAKDTQYF. The CDR3 nucleotides read TGTGCCAGCAGCTTAGGGTCCGGGAGGGCAAAAGATACGCAGTATTTT.

In nucleotides, the CDR3 is TGTGCCAGCAGCTTGGGGGAGTGGGGCTACACCTTC. Its protein product is CASSLGEWGYTF. V gene TRBV11-1 combines with J gene TRBJ1-2, with D tentatively TRBD1 (5 bases). The length of the CDR3 is 12 residues. Germline lookup yields CDR1 SGHAT and CDR2 FQDESV (reference sequence). With 3 bases removed from V and 8 bases from J, the gap between germline ends came to 10 bases.

This rearrangement joins TRBV5-1 to TRBJ1-3; no definite D call. Per germline, CDR1 SGHRS and CDR2 YFSETQ. The CDR3 has 14 residues. The V end lost 0 bases, the J end lost 9 bases, and 13 bases lay between the germline ends. The CDR3 sequence: CASSLDVTTGTIYF. The CDR3 DNA sequence: TGCGCCAGCAGCTTGGATGTGACAACGGGCACCATATATTTT.

V gene TRBV7-6 combines with J gene TRBJ1-4; D ambiguous. Per the germline V gene, CDR1 is SGHVS and CDR2 is FNYEAQ. The CDR3 runs 12 residues. Trimming removed 5 bases at V and 5 bases at J, with 6 bases between. CDR3 coding DNA: TGTGCCAGCAGCCCCCAAAATGAAAAACTGTTTTTT. Amino acid sequence: CASSPQNEKLFF.

This clone was seen once. V usage is TRBV21-1 and J usage is TRBJ2-1. TRBV21-1 has pseudogene status. The CDR3 runs 17 residues. The CDR3 sequence: CASSSSGRALENNEQFF. The CDR3 DNA follows: TGTGCCAGCAGCAGCTCAGGGCGGGCTTTGGAAAACAATGAGCAGTTCTTC.

The chain combines TRBV19 with TRBJ2-2, with 8 bases lining up with TRBD1. The CDR3 spans 15 residues. Germline assignment: CDR1 LNHDA and CDR2 SQIVND (reference sequence). V shed 7 bases and J 5 bases; nucleotides not matched to a gene: 9. The CDR3 is CASNRDRGLTGELFF. The CDR3, as DNA: TGTGCCAGTAACCGAGACAGGGGATTAACCGGGGAGCTGTTTTTT.

The chain has TRBV15 and TRBJ2-5; D is unclear. V was trimmed by 1 base and J by 3 bases, leaving 12 bases between them. CDR1 LNHNV and CDR2 YYDKDF come from the germline V gene (reference sequence). The CDR3 loop spans 15 amino acids. DNA for the CDR3: TGTGCCACCAGCAGAGGAGGAGTAGTGGAAGAGACCCAGTACTTC. The encoded protein is CATSRGGVVEETQYF.

This sequence joins TRBV7-3 and TRBJ2-1, with D possibly TRBD1 on 5 matching bases. Trimming cost V 4 bases and J 4 bases, with 20 bases left between them. CDR1 is SGHTA and CDR2 is FQGTGA in the germline V gene. This CDR3 spans 17 amino acids. CDR3 protein: CASSSSGRVVGYNEQFF. CDR3 DNA sequence: TGTGCCAGCAGCTCCTCCGGCAGGGTTGTGGGGTACAATGAGCAGTTCTTC. Full variable domain (remainder filled in from reference TRBV7-3 and TRBJ2-1): GAGVSQTPSNKVTEKGKYVELRCDPISGHTALYWYRQSLGQGPEFLIYFQGTGAADDSGLPNDRFFAVRPEGSVSTLKIQRTERGDSAVYLCASSSSGRVVGYNEQFFGPGTRLTVL.

J is TRBJ2-3 and V is TRBV11-3; D unresolved. Germline V lookup: CDR1 SGHNT, CDR2 YENEEA. With 5 bases removed from V and 1 base from J, the gap between germline ends came to 10 bases. This CDR3 has 14 amino acids. In nucleotides, the CDR3 is TGTGCCAGCAGCCCCTTGGGCGGCACAGATACGCAGTATTTT. This gives the protein CASSPLGGTDTQYF.

CDR3: CASTPGRERETQYF. In DNA form, the CDR3 reads TGCGCCAGCACCCCGGGGAGGGAACGAGAGACCCAGTACTTC. V and J are TRBV5-1 and TRBJ2-5, with TRBD2 matching 7 bases. The junction had 9 bases not matched to a gene; V was cut back by 6 bases and J by 4 bases. There are 14 residues in the CDR3. Germline V gene lookup returns CDR1 SGHRS and CDR2 YFSETQ.

For this clone: Other DNA variants within this sample encode the same CDR3. The V gene is TRBV7-9, the J gene TRBJ1-5; D gene uncertain. V lost 3 bases and J lost 5, with 5 bases in between. The CDR3 is 12 amino acids. Germline V CDR1 and CDR2: SEHNR, FQNEAQ (reference sequence). This chain's CDR3 is CASSFRDQPQHF. CDR3 DNA sequence: TGTGCCAGCAGCTTCCGGGATCAGCCCCAGCATTTT.

As to this clone: A much larger clone is a single base away; this may be a read error. This CDR3 is also generated by other DNA sequences in the sample. This chain connects TRBV6-1 to TRBJ2-5; the D is unclear. The CDR3 runs to 11 residues. V shed 2 bases and J shed 2 bases, with 0 bases lying between them. Germline CDR1 is MNHNS and CDR2 is SASEGT. CDR3 DNA: TGTGCCAGCAGTGAACAAGAGACCCAGTACTTC. Protein: CASSEQETQYF.

The chain recombines TRBV28 with TRBJ2-3; the D is unclear. Per the germline V gene, CDR1 is MDHEN and CDR2 is SYDVKM. This CDR3 is built from 12 residues. V lost 5 bases to trimming and J lost 6 bases, with 9 bases between them. The CDR3 region is CASSAISDTQYF. CDR3 sequence (DNA): TGTGCCAGCAGTGCCATCTCGGATACGCAGTATTTT.

The CDR3 sequence is CASSPGTSGSDTQYF. The CDR3 DNA is TGTGCCAGCAGCCCCGGGACTAGCGGGAGCGATACGCAGTATTTT. The chain recombines TRBV9 with TRBJ2-3; 14 bases map to TRBD2. The germline CDR1 and CDR2 sequences are SGDLS and YYNGEE. This CDR3 is built from 15 residues. Trimming removed 4 bases from V and 6 bases from J; junction bases left unmatched: 4.

This clone was detected only once. The chain recombines TRBV28 with TRBJ1-3, with a possible D match to TRBD1 (5 bases). Germline V CDR1 and CDR2: MDHEN, SYDVKM. V was cut by 2 bases and J by 9 bases, with 14 bases left in between. The CDR3 is 14 residues long. The CDR3 protein is CASSLGTRPTTIYF. The CDR3 DNA reads as TGTGCCAGCAGTTTAGGGACCCGACCAACCACCATATATTTT.

This clone has just a few counts. The same CDR3 is also encoded by other DNA sequences in this sample. V and J are TRBV28 and TRBJ1-2; 10 bases map to TRBD1. In germline, CDR1 is MDHEN, CDR2 SYDVKM. J was trimmed by 7 bases and V by 4 bases; bases with no gene match: 6. The CDR3 contains 14 residues. CDR3 nucleotide sequence: TGTGCCAGCAGTTCCCCGGGACAGGGGTCTGGCTACACCTTC. Amino acid sequence: CASSSPGQGSGYTF.

The chain is built from TRBV5-1 and TRBJ1-1, with a tentative D call TRBD1 (5 bases). The V gene's germline CDR1 is SGHRS and CDR2 YFSETQ. The CDR3 is made up of 16 amino acids. Trimming shortened V by 0 bases and J by 4 bases, and 16 bases separated the two germline ends. The CDR3 DNA sequence: TGCGCCAGCAGCTTGGAAGGGACCAGTTTAGGCACTGAAGCTTTCTTT. Translation: CASSLEGTSLGTEAFF.

This clone was observed a single time. The chain links TRBV10-2 to TRBJ2-5; TRBD2 might be the D (6 bases). The germline gives CDR1 WSHSY, CDR2 SAAADI. V shed 2 bases and J shed 1 base, with 11 bases lying between them. The CDR3 loop spans 15 amino acids. The CDR3: CASSEVGGPQETQYF. The DNA of the CDR3 is TGCGCCAGCAGTGAGGTTGGAGGGCCCCAAGAGACCCAGTACTTC.

A note on this clone: Other DNA sequences from this sample encode an identical CDR3 as well. The rearrangement links TRBV5-1 to TRBJ2-3; 9 bases fit TRBD2. V trimming: 0 bases; J trimming: 0 bases; junction bases outside the gene matches: 2. Germline V gene lookup returns CDR1 SGHRS and CDR2 YFSETQ. There are 16 residues in the CDR3. CDR3 region: CASSLVAGGSTDTQYF. As DNA, the CDR3 is TGCGCCAGCAGCTTGGTCGCGGGAGGGAGCACAGATACGCAGTATTTT.

CDR3 coding DNA: TGTGCCAGCAGTGAGGTTGGGAATTCGGGGGGCTACACCTTC. It codes for CASSEVGNSGGYTF. The gene calls are TRBV2 and TRBJ1-2; the D is unclear. The CDR3 runs 14 residues. The germline V gene encodes CDR1 SNHLY and CDR2 FYNNEI. Deletions cut 3 bases from V and 8 bases from J, with 16 bases between. The entire variable domain, with the rest obtained from reference TRBV2 and TRBJ1-2, is as follows: EPEVTQTPSHQVTQMGQEVILRCVPISNHLYFYWYRQILGQKVEFLVSFYNNEISEKSEIFDDQFSVERPDGSNFTLKIRSTKLEDSAMYFCASSEVGNSGGYTFGSGTRLTVV.

The genes are TRBV5-8 and TRBJ2-1, with 7 bases identical to TRBD2. Germline loops: CDR1 SGHTS, CDR2 YDEGEE. Unmatched junction bases numbered 14, after V lost 5 bases and J lost 6 bases. This CDR3 is built from 16 residues. The CDR3 region is CASRPFSLARTNEQFF. CDR3 nucleotide sequence: TGTGCCAGCAGGCCTTTTTCACTAGCGCGGACCAATGAGCAGTTCTTC.

V gene TRBV14 combines with J gene TRBJ2-5, with D maybe TRBD1 (5 bases). The CDR3 loop spans 13 amino acids. Germline CDR1 SGHDN, CDR2 FVKESK. Trimming pared 3 bases from V and 3 bases from J, leaving 8 bases between. The CDR3, as DNA: TGTGCCAGCAGCCACCCAGGGAAAGAGACCCAGTACTTC. Amino acid sequence: CASSHPGKETQYF.

The J gene is TRBJ2-7, the V gene TRBV7-9; 10 bases map to TRBD2. J was trimmed by 3 bases and V by 4 bases; bases with no gene match: 12. The CDR3 totals 17 residues. Germline V gives CDR1 SEHNR, CDR2 FQNEAQ (reference sequence). The CDR3 spells CASSSAGRLAGNYEQYF. The DNA of the CDR3 is TGTGCCAGCAGCTCGGCGGGGAGACTAGCGGGTAACTACGAGCAGTACTTC.